The T cell receptor (beta chain) described here comes from a study of T-cell reconstitution after alpha-beta-depleted transplantation in children. Only a few counts were recorded for this clonotype. For TCRbeta, the library was prepared with unique molecular identifiers. TCRdb reprocessed the PCR reads via MiXCR and lists one record per CDR3 protein. Of about 500,000 distinct CDR3 sequences in the sample, approximately 10% were seen once. Germline V CDR1 and CDR2: DFQATT, SNEGSKA (reference sequence). V gave up 7 bases and J gave up 8 bases; unmatched junction bases: 17. The CDR3 consists of 15 residues.

The clonotype was recovered from a female patient aged 2 to 10 who had a stem cell transplant for aplastic anemia, so the T cells may come from the graft donor. Sequencing was performed on PBMCs, mostly from graft donor cells, taken 180 days after TCRalphabeta/CD19-depleted stem cell transplant. The rearrangement joins TRBV20-1 to TRBJ2-3; 8 bases are a match to TRBD2. The CDR3 DNA follows: TGCAGTGTCCAGGGAGGACTAGCCAAGCCCGTTACGCAGTATTTT. Translation gives CSVQGGLAKPVTQYF.